Listed below are T cell receptor beta chains from one sample, sequenced in a study of blood T cell repertoires in COVID-19. The table came from immunoSEQ multiplex PCR; TCRdb's copy has only in-frame clones and leaves some out. The sample gives roughly 78,000 clones, roughly 80% of which show up once; about 13% is in the top ten. Sequences were obtained from peripheral blood. The receptors derive from a middle-aged man with COVID-19, enrolled during active disease. Each CDR3 is given with its conserved first and last residue. The order of the fields is V gene, J gene, clone size, D gene, CDR3 protein, CDR3 DNA. The D gene is left open where the match is weak. Only some rows state a clone size, as once, few, many or a class for expanded clones.

V: TRBV13
J: TRBJ2-2
size: .
D: TRBD2
CDR3: CASSSRRTSGRAGELFF
DNA: TGTGCCAGCAGCTCCCGGCGGACTAGCGGGAGGGCCGGGGAGCTGTTTTTT

V: TRBV15
J: TRBJ1-2
size: .
D: .
CDR3: CATSRERDYGYTF
DNA: TGTGCCACCAGCAGAGAACGGGACTATGGCTACACCTTC

V: TRBV27
J: TRBJ1-1
size: .
D: .
CDR3: CASKFTGKTEAFF
DNA: TGTGCCAGCAAGTTTACAGGGAAAACTGAAGCTTTCTTT

V: TRBV28
J: TRBJ2-1
size: .
D: .
CDR3: CASSSTRAPRDCEQFF
DNA: TGTGCCAGCAGTTCGACGCGGGCCCCCCGGGATTGTGAGCAGTTCTTC

V: TRBV4-1
J: TRBJ2-1
size: .
D: TRBD1
CDR3: CASSQGPGQGKNEQFF
DNA: TGCGCCAGCAGCCAAGGGCCAGGACAGGGTAAGAATGAGCAGTTCTTC

V: TRBV5-1
J: TRBJ1-6
size: .
D: .
CDR3: CASSREAVNSPLHF
DNA: TGCGCCAGCTCACGGGAGGCCGTTAATTCACCCCTCCACTTT

V: TRBV27
J: TRBJ1-1
size: .
D: .
CDR3: CASYPQGVGYTEAFF
DNA: TGTGCCAGCTACCCACAGGGAGTTGGGTACACTGAAGCTTTCTTT

V: TRBV2
J: TRBJ1-1
size: .
D: .
CDR3: CASSVLNTEAFF
DNA: TGTGCCAGCAGTGTCTTGAACACTGAAGCTTTCTTT

V: TRBV3-1/TRBV3-2
J: TRBJ1-2
size: .
D: TRBD1
CDR3: CASSRNPGTGLSNYGYTF
DNA: TGTGCCAGCAGCCGCAATCCCGGGACAGGGCTATCTAACTATGGCTACACCTTC

V: TRBV18
J: TRBJ2-5
size: .
D: .
CDR3: CASSRDIQETQYF
DNA: TGTGCCAGCTCACGGGACATACAAGAGACCCAGTACTTC

V: TRBV3-1/TRBV3-2
J: TRBJ1-3
size: .
D: .
CDR3: CASSPDRSSGNTIYF
DNA: TGTGCCAGCAGCCCAGACCGTAGCTCTGGAAACACCATATATTTT

V: TRBV5-4
J: TRBJ2-2
size: .
D: .
CDR3: CASSLEHNTGELFF
DNA: TGTGCCAGCAGCTTGGAGCACAACACCGGGGAGCTGTTTTTT

V: TRBV7-8
J: TRBJ2-3
size: .
D: .
CDR3: CASSLVRGDTDTQYF
DNA: TGTGCCAGCAGCTTAGTCAGGGGGGACACAGATACGCAGTATTTT

V: TRBV28
J: TRBJ2-7
size: few
D: TRBD2
CDR3: CASSSPAGASGSYEQYF
DNA: TGTGCCAGCAGTTCCCCCGCAGGGGCTAGCGGGAGCTACGAGCAGTACTTC

V: TRBV27
J: TRBJ2-2
size: .
D: TRBD1
CDR3: CASSPGTGQVGELFF
DNA: TGTGCCAGTTCCCCCGGGACAGGGCAGGTCGGGGAGCTGTTTTTT

V: TRBV9
J: TRBJ2-1
size: .
D: TRBD1
CDR3: CASSAQDRGLGNEQFF
DNA: TGTGCCAGCAGCGCACAGGACAGGGGGCTTGGTAATGAGCAGTTCTTC

V: TRBV5-4
J: TRBJ1-6
size: .
D: .
CDR3: CASSLSGDNSPLHF
DNA: TGTGCCAGCAGCTTGTCAGGGGATAATTCACCCCTCCACTTT

V: TRBV27
J: TRBJ2-1
size: .
D: .
CDR3: CASSQGTPLVEQFF
DNA: TGTGCCAGCAGTCAGGGAACGCCCCTTGTTGAGCAGTTCTTC

V: TRBV27
J: TRBJ2-3
size: .
D: TRBD2
CDR3: CASSLGSGRTDTQYF
DNA: TGTGCCAGCAGTTTGGGTAGCGGGCGCACAGATACGCAGTATTTT

V: TRBV3-1/TRBV3-2
J: TRBJ2-1
size: once
D: TRBD1
CDR3: CASSPRDRGYTIEQFF
DNA: TGTGCCAGCAGCCCCCGGGACAGGGGATATACAATTGAGCAGTTCTTC

V: TRBV18
J: TRBJ2-5
size: .
D: .
CDR3: CASSPRFSGQETQYF
DNA: TGTGCCAGCTCACCACGGTTTAGCGGTCAAGAGACCCAGTACTTC

V: TRBV10-3
J: TRBJ1-5
size: .
D: .
CDR3: CAISDQGGQPQHF
DNA: TGTGCCATCAGTGATCAGGGTGGCCAGCCCCAGCATTTT

V: TRBV6-5
J: TRBJ2-2
size: .
D: .
CDR3: CASRAGRTGGELFF
DNA: TGTGCCAGCAGGGCTGGGAGGACGGGCGGGGAGCTGTTTTTT

V: TRBV30
J: TRBJ1-3
size: .
D: TRBD1
CDR3: CAWNLGQGGGNTIYF
DNA: TGTGCCTGGAATTTAGGACAGGGAGGTGGAAACACCATATATTTT

V: TRBV6-6
J: TRBJ1-6
size: .
D: TRBD1
CDR3: CASSTNRGSGNSPLHF
DNA: TGTGCCAGCAGTACAAACAGGGGCTCGGGGAATTCACCCCTCCACTTT

V: TRBV7-2
J: TRBJ2-1
size: few
D: .
CDR3: CASSSFMQGAGDNEQFF
DNA: TGTGCCAGCAGCTCCTTCATGCAGGGGGCGGGAGACAATGAGCAGTTCTTC

V: TRBV5-6
J: TRBJ2-1
size: .
D: TRBD2
CDR3: CASSFIAGYEQFF
DNA: TGTGCCAGCAGCTTCATAGCGGGATATGAGCAGTTCTTC

V: TRBV6-6
J: TRBJ1-2
size: .
D: .
CDR3: CASSYSRRNYGYTF
DNA: TGTGCCAGCAGTTACTCGAGGAGAAACTATGGCTACACCTTC

V: TRBV5-4
J: TRBJ2-1
size: .
D: .
CDR3: CASSWGGSATYNEQFF
DNA: TGTGCCAGCAGCTGGGGGGGCAGCGCCACCTACAATGAGCAGTTCTTC

V: TRBV4-2
J: TRBJ1-1
size: .
D: .
CDR3: CASSQSYPLNTEAFF
DNA: TGTGCCAGCAGCCAATCTTATCCGTTGAACACTGAAGCTTTCTTT

V: TRBV19
J: TRBJ1-5
size: .
D: .
CDR3: CASSIGGQPQHF
DNA: TGTGCCAGTAGTATAGGCGGACAGCCCCAGCATTTT

V: TRBV11-2
J: TRBJ2-7
size: .
D: .
CDR3: CASSRLDNEQYF
DNA: TGTGCCAGCAGCCGACTAGACAACGAGCAGTACTTC

V: TRBV6-5
J: TRBJ2-7
size: once
D: .
CDR3: CASMRGGDYEQYF
DNA: TGTGCCAGCATGAGGGGGGGGGATTACGAGCAGTACTTC

V: TRBV6-5
J: TRBJ1-1
size: .
D: TRBD1
CDR3: CASSPTGASTTEAFF
DNA: TGTGCCAGCAGTCCGACAGGGGCCTCGACGACTGAAGCTTTCTTT

V: TRBV9
J: TRBJ2-7
size: .
D: .
CDR3: CAAKLEGAYEQYF
DNA: TGTGCCGCTAAGCTAGAGGGGGCCTACGAGCAGTACTTC

V: TRBV6-2/TRBV6-3
J: TRBJ1-5
size: .
D: TRBD1
CDR3: CASSTFTGGSNQPQHF
DNA: TGTGCCAGCAGTACCTTTACAGGGGGAAGCAATCAGCCCCAGCATTTT

V: TRBV3-1/TRBV3-2
J: TRBJ2-1
size: .
D: TRBD2
CDR3: CASSPTGGRTYNEQFF
DNA: TGTGCCAGCAGCCCAACGGGGGGGCGGACCTACAATGAGCAGTTCTTC

V: TRBV9
J: TRBJ1-2
size: .
D: .
CDR3: CASSAGGATYGYTF
DNA: TGTGCCAGCTCCGCCGGGGGGGCAACCTATGGCTACACCTTC

V: TRBV29-1
J: TRBJ2-1
size: .
D: .
CDR3: CSVPGRGGYNEQFF
DNA: TGCAGCGTACCAGGACGGGGAGGTTACAATGAGCAGTTCTTC

V: TRBV15
J: TRBJ1-5
size: .
D: .
CDR3: CATSRDLGRRQPQHF
DNA: TGTGCCACCAGCAGAGATTTGGGGAGGAGGCAGCCCCAGCATTTT

V: TRBV30
J: TRBJ2-2
size: once
D: .
CDR3: CAGRFSTGELFF
DNA: TGTGCTGGGAGATTCAGCACCGGGGAGCTGTTTTTT

V: TRBV27
J: TRBJ1-5
size: .
D: TRBD1
CDR3: CASRFTGGGQPQHF
DNA: TGTGCCAGCAGGTTCACAGGGGGAGGTCAGCCCCAGCATTTT

V: TRBV9
J: TRBJ2-7
size: many
D: .
CDR3: CASSGVEGTSKPEQYF
DNA: TGTGCCAGCAGCGGAGTAGAGGGGACATCTAAGCCCGAGCAGTACTTC

V: TRBV28
J: TRBJ2-2
size: .
D: .
CDR3: CASSLGGVSGELFF
DNA: TGTGCCAGCAGTTTAGGAGGGGTGAGCGGGGAGCTGTTTTTT

V: TRBV28
J: TRBJ2-2
size: once
D: .
CDR3: CASKVSGGSNTGELFF
DNA: TGTGCCAGCAAAGTCTCCGGGGGATCGAACACCGGGGAGCTGTTTTTT

V: TRBV7-2
J: TRBJ2-7
size: .
D: TRBD1
CDR3: CASSYDRVLREQYF
DNA: TGTGCCAGCAGCTACGACAGGGTCCTACGGGAGCAGTACTTC

V: TRBV18
J: TRBJ1-3
size: .
D: .
CDR3: CASSPQGSSGNTIYF
DNA: TGTGCCAGCTCACCGCAGGGAAGCTCTGGAAACACCATATATTTT

V: TRBV6-1
J: TRBJ1-4
size: .
D: .
CDR3: CASREGGHNEKLFF
DNA: TGTGCCAGCAGGGAAGGGGGACATAATGAAAAACTGTTTTTT

V: TRBV6-6
J: TRBJ1-1
size: once
D: .
CDR3: CASSYDRNTEAFF
DNA: TGTGCCAGCAGTTACGATAGGAACACTGAAGCTTTCTTT

V: TRBV30
J: TRBJ2-4
size: once
D: TRBD2
CDR3: CAWMESGAAKNIQYF
DNA: TGTGCCTGGATGGAGAGCGGGGCAGCCAAAAACATTCAGTACTTC

V: TRBV6-2/TRBV6-3
J: TRBJ2-7
size: .
D: .
CDR3: CASSRTAEQYF
DNA: TGTGCCAGCAGTAGGACAGCCGAGCAGTACTTC

V: TRBV6-5
J: TRBJ1-1
size: .
D: .
CDR3: CASSYSNTDTEAFF
DNA: TGTGCCAGCAGTTACTCGAACACCGACACTGAAGCTTTCTTT

V: TRBV2
J: TRBJ2-5
size: .
D: TRBD1
CDR3: CASSDLQGAGEETQYF
DNA: TGTGCCAGCAGTGACCTACAGGGGGCCGGGGAGGAGACCCAGTACTTC

V: TRBV9
J: TRBJ2-7
size: .
D: TRBD1
CDR3: CASSSRTGAGEQYF
DNA: TGTGCCAGCAGCTCACGGACAGGGGCAGGCGAGCAGTACTTC

V: TRBV3-1/TRBV3-2
J: TRBJ2-1
size: .
D: .
CDR3: CASMERGVKNEQFF
DNA: TGTGCCAGCATGGAGCGCGGAGTCAAAAATGAGCAGTTCTTC

V: TRBV7-9
J: TRBJ2-3
size: few
D: TRBD2
CDR3: CASSSTAATAGGTDTQYF
DNA: TGTGCCAGCAGTTCCACTGCCGCGACTGCGGGGGGGACAGATACGCAGTATTTT

V: TRBV5-6
J: TRBJ2-2
size: .
D: TRBD2
CDR3: CASSLPSGLNTGELFF
DNA: TGTGCCAGCAGCTTGCCTAGCGGGTTAAACACCGGGGAGCTGTTTTTT

V: TRBV19
J: TRBJ2-3
size: .
D: TRBD2
CDR3: CASMAGVTTDTQYF
DNA: TGTGCCAGTATGGCGGGGGTAACCACAGATACGCAGTATTTT

V: TRBV3-1/TRBV3-2
J: TRBJ1-5
size: few
D: TRBD1
CDR3: CASSPRTGDGQPQHF
DNA: TGTGCCAGCAGCCCTAGGACAGGGGATGGCCAGCCCCAGCATTTT